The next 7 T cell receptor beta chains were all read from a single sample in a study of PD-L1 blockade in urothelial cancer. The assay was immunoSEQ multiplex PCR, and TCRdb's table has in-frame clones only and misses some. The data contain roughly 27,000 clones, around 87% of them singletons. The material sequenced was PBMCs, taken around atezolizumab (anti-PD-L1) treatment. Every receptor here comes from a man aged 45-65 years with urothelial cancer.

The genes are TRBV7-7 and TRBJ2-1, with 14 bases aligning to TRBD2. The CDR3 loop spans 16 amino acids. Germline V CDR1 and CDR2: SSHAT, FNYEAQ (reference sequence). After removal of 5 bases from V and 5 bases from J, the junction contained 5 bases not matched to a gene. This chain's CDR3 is CASSRGLAGDNNEQFF. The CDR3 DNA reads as TGTGCCAGCAGCCGGGGACTAGCGGGAGACAACAATGAGCAGTTCTTC.

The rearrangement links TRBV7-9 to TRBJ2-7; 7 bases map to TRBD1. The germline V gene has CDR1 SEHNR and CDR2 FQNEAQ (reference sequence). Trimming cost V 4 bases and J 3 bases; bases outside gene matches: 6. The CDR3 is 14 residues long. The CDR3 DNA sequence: TGTGCCAGCAGCTCACCGACAGGGTTCTACGAGCAGTACTTC. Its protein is CASSSPTGFYEQYF.

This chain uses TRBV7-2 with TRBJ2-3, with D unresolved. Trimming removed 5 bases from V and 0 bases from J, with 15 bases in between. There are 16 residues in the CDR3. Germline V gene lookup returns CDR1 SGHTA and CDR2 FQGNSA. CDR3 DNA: TGTGCCAGCAGCCTACGTGCCCTCCTAAGCACAGATACGCAGTATTTT. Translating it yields CASSLRALLSTDTQYF.

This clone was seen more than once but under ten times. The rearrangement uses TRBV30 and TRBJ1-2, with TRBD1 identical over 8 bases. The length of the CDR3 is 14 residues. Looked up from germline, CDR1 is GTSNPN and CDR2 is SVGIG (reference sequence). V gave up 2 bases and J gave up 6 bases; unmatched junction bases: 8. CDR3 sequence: CAWSSQGAGDGYTF. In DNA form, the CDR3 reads TGTGCCTGGAGTTCCCAGGGGGCTGGGGATGGCTACACCTTC.

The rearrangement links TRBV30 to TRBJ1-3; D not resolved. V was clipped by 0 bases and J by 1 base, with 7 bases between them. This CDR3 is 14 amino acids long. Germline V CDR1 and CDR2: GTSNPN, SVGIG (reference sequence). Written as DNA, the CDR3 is TGTGCCTGGAGTGTACTAGGTTCTGGAAACACCATATATTTT. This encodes CAWSVLGSGNTIYF.

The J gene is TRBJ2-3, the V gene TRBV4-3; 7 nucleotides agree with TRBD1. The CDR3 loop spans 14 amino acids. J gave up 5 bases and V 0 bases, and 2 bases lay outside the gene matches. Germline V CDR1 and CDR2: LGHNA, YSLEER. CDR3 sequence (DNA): TGCGCCAGCAGCCAAGAGGGGACAGTAGATACGCAGTATTTT. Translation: CASSQEGTVDTQYF.

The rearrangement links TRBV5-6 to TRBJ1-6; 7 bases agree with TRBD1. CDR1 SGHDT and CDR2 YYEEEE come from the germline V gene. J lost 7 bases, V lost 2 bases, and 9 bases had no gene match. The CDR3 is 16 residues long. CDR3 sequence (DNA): TGTGCCAGCAGCTTAGATTGGGCAGGGGGGAATTCACCCCTCCACTTT. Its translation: CASSLDWAGGNSPLHF.